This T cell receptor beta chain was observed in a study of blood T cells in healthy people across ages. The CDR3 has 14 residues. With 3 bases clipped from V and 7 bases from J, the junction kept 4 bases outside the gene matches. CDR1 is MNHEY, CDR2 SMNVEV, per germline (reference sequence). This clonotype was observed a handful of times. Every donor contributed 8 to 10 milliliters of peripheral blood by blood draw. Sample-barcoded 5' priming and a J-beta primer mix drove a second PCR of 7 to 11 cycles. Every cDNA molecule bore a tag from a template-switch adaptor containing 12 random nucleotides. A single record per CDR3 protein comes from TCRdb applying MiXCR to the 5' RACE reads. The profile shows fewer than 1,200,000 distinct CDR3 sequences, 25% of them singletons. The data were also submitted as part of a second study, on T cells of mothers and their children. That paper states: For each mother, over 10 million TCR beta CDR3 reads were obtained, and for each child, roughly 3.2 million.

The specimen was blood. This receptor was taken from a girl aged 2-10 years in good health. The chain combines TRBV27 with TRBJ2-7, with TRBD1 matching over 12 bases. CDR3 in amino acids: CASSFGTGGDEQYF. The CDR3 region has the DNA TGTGCCAGCAGTTTCGGGACAGGGGGCGATGAGCAGTACTTC.